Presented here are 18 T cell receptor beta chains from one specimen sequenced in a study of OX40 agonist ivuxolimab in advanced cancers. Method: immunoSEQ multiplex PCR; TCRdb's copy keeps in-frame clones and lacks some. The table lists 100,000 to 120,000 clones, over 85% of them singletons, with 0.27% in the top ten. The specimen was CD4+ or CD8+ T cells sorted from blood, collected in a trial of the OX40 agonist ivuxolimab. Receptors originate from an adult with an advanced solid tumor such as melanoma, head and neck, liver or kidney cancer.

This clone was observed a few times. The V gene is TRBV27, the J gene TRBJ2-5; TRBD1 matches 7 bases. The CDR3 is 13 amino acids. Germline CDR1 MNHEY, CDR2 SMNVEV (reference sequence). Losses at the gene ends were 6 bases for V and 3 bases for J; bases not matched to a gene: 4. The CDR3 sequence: CASRKGGEETQYF. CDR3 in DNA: TGTGCCAGCAGAAAAGGGGGCGAAGAGACCCAGTACTTC.

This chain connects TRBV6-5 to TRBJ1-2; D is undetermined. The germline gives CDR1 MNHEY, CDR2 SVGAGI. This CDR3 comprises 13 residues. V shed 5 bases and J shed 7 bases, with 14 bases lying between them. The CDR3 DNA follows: TGTGCCAGCAGTACGTCTCGGTCCGGTGGCTACACCTTC. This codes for CASSTSRSGGYTF.

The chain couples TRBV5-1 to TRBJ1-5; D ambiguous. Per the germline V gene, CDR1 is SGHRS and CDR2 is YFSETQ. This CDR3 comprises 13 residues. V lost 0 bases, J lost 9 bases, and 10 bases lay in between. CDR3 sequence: CASSLVSSGPQHF. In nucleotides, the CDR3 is TGCGCCAGCAGCTTGGTCAGCTCAGGGCCCCAGCATTTT.

CDR3 bases: TGTGCCAGCAGCATACAAGGCGATTCACCCCTCCACTTT. It translates to CASSIQGDSPLHF. The rearrangement links TRBV7-2 to TRBJ1-6; unclear D gene. Germline V gives CDR1 SGHTA, CDR2 FQGNSA. V gave up 5 bases and J gave up 8 bases, with 10 bases separating them. There are 13 residues in the CDR3. The variable domain in full, with the rest retrieved from reference TRBV7-2 and TRBJ1-6, is GAGVSQSPSNKVTEKGKDVELRCDPISGHTALYWYRQSLGQGLEFLIYFQGNSAPDKSGLPSDRFSAERTGGSVSTLTIQRTQQEDSAVYLCASSIQGDSPLHFGNGTRLTVT.

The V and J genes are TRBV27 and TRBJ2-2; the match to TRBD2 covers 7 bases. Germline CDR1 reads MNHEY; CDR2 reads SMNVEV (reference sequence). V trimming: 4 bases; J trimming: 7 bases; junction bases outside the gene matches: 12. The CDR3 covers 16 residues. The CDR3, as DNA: TGTGCCAGCAGTTCCCCAACGGGCGGGAGAGTCGGGGAGCTGTTTTTT. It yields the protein CASSSPTGGRVGELFF.

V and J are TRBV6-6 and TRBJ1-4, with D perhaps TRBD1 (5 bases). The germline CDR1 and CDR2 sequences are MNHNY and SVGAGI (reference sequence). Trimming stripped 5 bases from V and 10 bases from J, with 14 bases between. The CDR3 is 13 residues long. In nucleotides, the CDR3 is TGTGCCAGCAGTAATCAGGACGGGGGAAAACTGTTTTTT. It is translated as CASSNQDGGKLFF.

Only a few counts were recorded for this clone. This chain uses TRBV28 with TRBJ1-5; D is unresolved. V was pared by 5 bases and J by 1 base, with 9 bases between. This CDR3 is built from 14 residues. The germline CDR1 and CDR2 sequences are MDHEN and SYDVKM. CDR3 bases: TGTGCCAGCAGTGCCTTACAGAGCAATCAGCCCCAGCATTTT. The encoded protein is CASSALQSNQPQHF.

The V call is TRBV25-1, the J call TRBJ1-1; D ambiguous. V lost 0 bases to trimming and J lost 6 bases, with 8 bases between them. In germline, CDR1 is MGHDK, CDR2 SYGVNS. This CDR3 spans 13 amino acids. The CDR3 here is CASSEYGGSEAFF. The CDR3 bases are TGTGCCAGCAGTGAATATGGTGGCTCTGAAGCTTTCTTT.

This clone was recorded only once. CDR3: CASSEAGLAGGYF. Written as DNA, the CDR3 is TGTGCCAGCAGTGAAGCGGGGCTAGCGGGAGGATATTTT. This chain joins TRBV6-1 and TRBJ2-3; 11 nucleotides agree with TRBD2. This CDR3 is built from 13 residues. Germline loops: CDR1 MNHNS, CDR2 SASEGT. V trimming: 0 bases; J trimming: 15 bases; junction bases outside the gene matches: 5.

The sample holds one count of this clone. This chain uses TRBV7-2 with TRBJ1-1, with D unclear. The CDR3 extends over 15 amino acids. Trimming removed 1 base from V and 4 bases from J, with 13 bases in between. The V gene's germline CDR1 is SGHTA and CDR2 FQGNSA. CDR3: CASSLGRPLSTEAFF. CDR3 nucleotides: TGTGCCAGCAGCTTAGGGCGGCCCTTGAGCACTGAAGCTTTCTTT.

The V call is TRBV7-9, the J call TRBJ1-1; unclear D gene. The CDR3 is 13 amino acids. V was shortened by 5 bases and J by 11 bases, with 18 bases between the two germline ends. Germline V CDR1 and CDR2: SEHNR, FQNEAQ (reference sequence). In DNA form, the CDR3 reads TGTGCCAGCAGCACCGAGTGGCAACAAGAGGCTTTCTTT. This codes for CASSTEWQQEAFF.

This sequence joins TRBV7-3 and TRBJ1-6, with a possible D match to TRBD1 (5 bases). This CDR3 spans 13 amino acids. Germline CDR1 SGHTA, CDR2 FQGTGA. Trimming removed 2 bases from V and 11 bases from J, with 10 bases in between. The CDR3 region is CASSLVDRTPLHF. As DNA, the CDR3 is TGTGCCAGCAGCTTAGTAGACAGAACACCCCTCCACTTT.

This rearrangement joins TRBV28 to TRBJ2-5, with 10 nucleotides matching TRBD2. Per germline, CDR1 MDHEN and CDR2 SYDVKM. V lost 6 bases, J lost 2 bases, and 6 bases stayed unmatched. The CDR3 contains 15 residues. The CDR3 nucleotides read TGTGCCAGCAGCCCAAAACTAGCGGGACAAGAGACCCAGTACTTC. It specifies CASSPKLAGQETQYF.

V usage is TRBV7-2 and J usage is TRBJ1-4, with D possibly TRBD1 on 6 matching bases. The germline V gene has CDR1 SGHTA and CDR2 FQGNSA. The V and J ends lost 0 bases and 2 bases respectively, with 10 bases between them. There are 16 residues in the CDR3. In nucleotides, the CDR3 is TGTGCCAGCAGCTTAGCGGGGGCTTCGACTAATGAAAAACTGTTTTTT. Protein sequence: CASSLAGASTNEKLFF.

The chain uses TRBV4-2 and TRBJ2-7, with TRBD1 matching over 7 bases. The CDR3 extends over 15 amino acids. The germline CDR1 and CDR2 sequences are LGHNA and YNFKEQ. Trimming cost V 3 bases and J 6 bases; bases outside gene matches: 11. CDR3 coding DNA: TGTGCCAGCAGCCAGGGGACAGCCATAAATGGCGAGCAGTACTTC. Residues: CASSQGTAINGEQYF.

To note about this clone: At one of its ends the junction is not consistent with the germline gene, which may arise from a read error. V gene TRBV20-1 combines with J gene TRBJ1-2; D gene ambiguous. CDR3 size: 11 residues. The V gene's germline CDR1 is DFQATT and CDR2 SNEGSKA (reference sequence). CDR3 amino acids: CRIVRIGRSNW. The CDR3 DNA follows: TGCAGAATTGTACGAATCGGACGGTCTAATTGG.

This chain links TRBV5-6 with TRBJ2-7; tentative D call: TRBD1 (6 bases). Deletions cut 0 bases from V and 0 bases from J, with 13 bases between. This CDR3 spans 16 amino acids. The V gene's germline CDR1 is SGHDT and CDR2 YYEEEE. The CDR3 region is CASSLVRQGHSYEQYF. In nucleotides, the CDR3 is TGTGCCAGCAGCTTGGTAAGGCAGGGGCACTCCTACGAGCAGTACTTC.

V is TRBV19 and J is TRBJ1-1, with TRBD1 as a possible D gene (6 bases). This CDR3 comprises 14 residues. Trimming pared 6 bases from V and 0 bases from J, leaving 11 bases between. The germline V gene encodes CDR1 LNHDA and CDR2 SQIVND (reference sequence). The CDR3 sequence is CASRGHSLNTEAFF. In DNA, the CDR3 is TGTGCCAGTAGGGGACACTCGTTGAACACTGAAGCTTTCTTT.